The present T cell receptor beta chain was sequenced within a study of blood T cells in healthy people across ages. With regard to this clonotype: Its antigen is still unknown.

The CDR3 runs 9 residues. The V end was cut by 3 bases, the J end by 8 bases, with 1 base between. Germline V lookup: CDR1 SGHTA, CDR2 FQGNSA. The authors ran a second PCR of 7 to 11 cycles using a sample-barcoded 5' primer and a J-beta primer mix. TCRdb itself ran the 5' RACE reads through MiXCR, one entry per CDR3 protein. The sample consists of roughly 1.5 million distinct CDR3 sequences, 42% of them appearing once. Study observations and caveats: Roughly linear declines in TCR beta diversity per million T cells occurred with age.

Sequences were obtained from blood. This TCR came from a woman aged 18-30 years in good health. The chain links TRBV7-2 to TRBJ1-2, with D unresolved. The CDR3 DNA reads as TGTGCCAGCAGCTTCGGCTACACCTTC. Protein sequence: CASSFGYTF.